Below are 22 T cell receptor beta chains sequenced from a single sample in a study of blood T cell repertoires in COVID-19. Measured with immunoSEQ multiplex PCR; TCRdb has only the in-frame clones, and not every one. The sample carries around 160,000 clones, around four fifths recorded once. What was sequenced was peripheral blood. Receptor source: a woman aged 40 to 55 with active or convalescent COVID-19.

This clone has only a few counts. The V and J genes are TRBV15 and TRBJ1-5; 8 bases line up with TRBD1. J gave up 6 bases and V 5 bases, and 9 bases lay outside the gene matches. The germline V gene encodes CDR1 LNHNV and CDR2 YYDKDF (reference sequence). The CDR3 is made up of 15 amino acids. As DNA, the CDR3 is TGTGCCACCAGCTTCCCCGGACAGGGCCGTCAGCCCCAGCATTTT. Translating gives CATSFPGQGRQPQHF.

The chain joins TRBV6-5 to TRBJ1-2, with D perhaps matching TRBD1 (5 bases). Trimming cost V 5 bases and J 8 bases, with 15 bases left between them. Germline CDR1 MNHEY, CDR2 SVGAGI. The CDR3 has 13 amino acids. The CDR3 DNA is TGTGCCAGCAGTCAATCATGGGGGGGAGGCTACACCTTC. This gives the protein CASSQSWGGGYTF.

The chain links TRBV28 to TRBJ1-1, with D tentatively TRBD1 (6 bases). V shed 3 bases and J shed 1 base, with 9 bases lying between them. The CDR3 is made up of 14 amino acids. Germline V CDR1 and CDR2: MDHEN, SYDVKM. Written as DNA, the CDR3 is TGTGCCAGCAGTTTTGGGGGCGCGAACACTGAAGCTTTCTTT. This gives the protein CASSFGGANTEAFF.

The CDR3 loop reads CASSYRAGGSNGYTF. The DNA of the CDR3 is TGTGCCAGCAGTTACCGGGCAGGGGGATCGAATGGCTACACCTTC. The chain uses TRBV6-5 and TRBJ1-2, with 7 bases that match TRBD1. Germline V gene data show CDR1 as MNHEY and CDR2 as SVGAGI. The CDR3 is made up of 15 amino acids. V shed 2 bases, J shed 6 bases, and the junction held 9 bases outside the gene matches.

V and J are TRBV5-1 and TRBJ2-7; D gene ambiguous. The germline gives CDR1 SGHRS, CDR2 YFSETQ. V was pared by 0 bases and J by 1 base, with 8 bases between. There are 14 residues in the CDR3. The CDR3 spells CASSLGGTSYEQYF. Written as DNA, the CDR3 is TGCGCCAGCAGCTTGGGCGGCACGTCCTACGAGCAGTACTTC.

This clone has a single count. The chain joins TRBV5-6 to TRBJ1-1; maybe TRBD1 (6 bases). The length of the CDR3 is 14 residues. Looked up from germline, CDR1 is SGHDT and CDR2 is YYEEEE. V lost 1 base and J lost 5, with 12 bases in between. The CDR3 nucleotides are TGTGCCAGCAGCTTGCTATCAGGGGTGACTGAAGCTTTCTTT. This gives the protein CASSLLSGVTEAFF.

Written as DNA, the CDR3 is TGTGCCAGCTCCCGACGGGGGTCCAGCACAGATACGCAGTATTTT. This encodes CASSRRGSSTDTQYF. The genes are TRBV18 and TRBJ2-3; D might be TRBD2 (6 bases). The germline gives CDR1 KGHSH, CDR2 LQKENI. The CDR3 contains 15 residues. The V end was cut by 6 bases, the J end by 0 bases, with 13 bases between. Drawing the rest from reference TRBV18 and TRBJ2-3, the complete variable domain is NAGVMQNPRHLVRRRGQEARLRCSPMKGHSHVYWYRQLPEEGLKFMVYLQKENIIDESGMPKERFSAEFPKEGPSILRIQQVVRGDSAAYFCASSRRGSSTDTQYFGPGTRLTVL.

The rearrangement uses TRBV5-6 and TRBJ1-3, with D maybe TRBD1 (6 bases). The CDR3 is 17 residues long. From germline, CDR1 is SGHDT and CDR2 YYEEEE. Trimming took off 4 bases at V and 0 bases at J, with 17 bases between the two ends. Here the CDR3 reads CASSIINREFSGNTIYF. CDR3 DNA: TGTGCCAGCAGCATCATAAACAGGGAATTCTCTGGAAACACCATATATTTT.

The V call is TRBV5-1, the J call TRBJ1-3, with D unresolved. This CDR3 contains 16 residues. Germline CDR1 reads SGHRS; CDR2 reads YFSETQ. Trimming took 0 bases from V and 4 from J, leaving 14 bases between them. CDR3 protein: CASSLGIGLGGNTIYF. The CDR3 nucleotides read TGCGCCAGCAGCTTGGGCATTGGTCTCGGGGGAAACACCATATATTTT.

CDR3 DNA: TGTGCCAGCAGGGGGGGGAATACGCAGTATTTT. As protein: CASRGGNTQYF. V gene TRBV6-5 combines with J gene TRBJ2-3; 7 positions match TRBD2. Trimming cost V 6 bases and J 7 bases; bases outside gene matches: 1. The CDR3 length is 11 residues. Germline CDR1 reads MNHEY; CDR2 reads SVGAGI.

The chain combines TRBV27 with TRBJ1-4, with a weak D call TRBD1 (5 bases). This CDR3 region has 15 residues. V was cut by 3 bases and J by 5 bases, with 13 bases left in between. The germline V gene has CDR1 MNHEY and CDR2 SMNVEV (reference sequence). CDR3 region: CASSLQQVPNEKLFF. The CDR3 DNA sequence: TGTGCCAGCAGTTTGCAACAGGTCCCAAATGAAAAACTGTTTTTT.

The J gene is TRBJ2-3, the V gene TRBV5-5; TRBD1 matches at 7 bases. J gave up 0 bases and V 4 bases, and 5 bases lay outside the gene matches. Germline-derived CDR1 and CDR2 are SGHKS and YYEKEE (reference sequence). The CDR3 sequence is 15 residues long. The CDR3 is CASSLQGVSTDTQYF. The CDR3 nucleotides are TGTGCCAGCAGCCTCCAGGGGGTTAGCACAGATACGCAGTATTTT.

CDR3 coding DNA: TGCGCCAGCAGAGCAGGGACAGGGAACACTGAAGCTTTCTTT. Its translation: CASRAGTGNTEAFF. The chain recombines TRBV10-1 with TRBJ1-1, with 8 bases that match TRBD1. V gave up 6 bases and J gave up 1 base; unmatched junction bases: 4. The length of the CDR3 is 14 residues. The germline V gene has CDR1 WNHNN and CDR2 SYGVQD (reference sequence).

This clone appeared once. The rearrangement uses TRBV5-4 and TRBJ2-3; TRBD2 agrees at 14 bases. The germline V gene has CDR1 SGHNT and CDR2 YYREEE (reference sequence). There are 17 residues in the CDR3. The V gene end was trimmed by 4 bases and the J gene end by 5 bases; junction bases not matched to a gene: 9. The CDR3 sequence is CASSPGLAGDPVDTQYF. The CDR3 coding sequence is TGTGCCAGCAGCCCGGGACTAGCGGGAGACCCGGTAGATACGCAGTATTTT.

This clone was found a few times. The V gene is TRBV10-2, the J gene TRBJ1-5; 8 bases map to TRBD1. This CDR3 contains 15 residues. V trimming: 0 bases; J trimming: 7 bases; junction bases outside the gene matches: 5. The germline V gene has CDR1 WSHSY and CDR2 SAAADI. The CDR3 here is CASSESRTGLQPQHF. The DNA of the CDR3 is TGCGCCAGCAGTGAGTCCCGGACAGGGTTGCAGCCCCAGCATTTT.

The chain employs TRBV7-2 and TRBJ2-7; 9 nucleotides agree with TRBD2. Germline V gene sequence: CDR1 SGHTA, CDR2 FQGNSA. Trimming took 5 bases from V and 6 from J; bases not matched to a gene: 11. The CDR3 covers 15 residues. The CDR3 is CASSLQRGVSAEQYF. For the CDR3, the DNA is TGTGCCAGCAGCCTCCAGCGGGGGGTCTCGGCCGAGCAGTACTTC.

The V gene is TRBV5-1, the J gene TRBJ1-2; D is possibly TRBD1 (5 bases). The V end lost 3 bases, the J end lost 4 bases, and 7 bases lay between the germline ends. Per germline, CDR1 SGHRS and CDR2 YFSETQ. This CDR3 has 12 amino acids. CDR3 sequence reads: CASSYGGYGYTF. In DNA form, the CDR3 reads TGCGCCAGCAGCTACGGGGGCTATGGCTACACCTTC.

This clone was counted a few times. This chain's CDR3 is CASSLLGGGSQHF. The CDR3 DNA follows: TGTGCCAGCAGCTTGCTGGGGGGTGGGTCCCAGCATTTT. The V call is TRBV7-2, the J call TRBJ1-5; tentatively, D is TRBD1 (5 bases). CDR1 and CDR2 from the germline V gene are SGHTA and FQGNSA. Trimming removed 3 bases at V and 11 bases at J, with 14 bases between. The length of the CDR3 is 13 residues.

J is TRBJ1-5 and V is TRBV6-5, with D unclear. Per the germline V gene, CDR1 is MNHEY and CDR2 is SVGAGI. The CDR3 sequence is 16 residues long. V was pared by 0 bases and J by 2 bases, with 11 bases between. CDR3 nucleotides: TGTGCCAGCAGTTACTCGTTCAGCCGGGGCAATCAGCCCCAGCATTTT. Translation: CASSYSFSRGNQPQHF.

This clone appeared a few times. This chain connects TRBV6-5 to TRBJ1-5, with a weak D call TRBD1 (5 bases). V was clipped by 10 bases and J by 6 bases, with 16 bases between them. Germline CDR1 MNHEY, CDR2 SVGAGI. The CDR3 spans 13 residues. The CDR3 nucleotides read TGTGCCACGGGCAGGGATATGGGTCAGCCCCAGCATTTT. Its translation: CATGRDMGQPQHF.

The chain employs TRBV3-1 (or the pseudogene TRBV3-2) and TRBJ2-3; TRBD2 matches 10 bases. V shed 6 bases, J shed 4 bases, and the junction held 16 bases outside the gene matches. Germline V gives CDR1 LGHDT, CDR2 YNNKEL (reference sequence). The CDR3 spans 18 residues. The CDR3 loop reads CASSPRQRGGIVADTQYF. The CDR3 region has the DNA TGTGCCAGCAGTCCGAGACAGCGGGGGGGTATCGTGGCAGATACGCAGTATTTT.

This chain joins TRBV21-1 and TRBJ2-5; the table gives TRBD1 as D, unverified against the DNA. TRBV21-1 is shown as a pseudogene. The CDR3 loop spans 16 amino acids. CDR3: CASSNYSDRECGTQYF. The CDR3 DNA reads TGTGCCAGCAGCAATTATTCGGACAGGGAGTGTGGGACCCAGTACTTC.